The 2 T cell receptor beta chains below were found in one sample sequenced in a study of blood T cell repertoires in COVID-19. Only in-frame clones appear in the TCRdb table, and some are missing; sequencing was by immunoSEQ multiplex PCR. Of roughly 160,000 clones in the sample, just over 90% were seen once. The sample was peripheral blood. The receptors shown here come from a man between 18 and 35 years old with acute or convalescent COVID-19.

The J gene is TRBJ1-1, the V gene TRBV19; D not resolved. The CDR3 runs to 13 residues. CDR1 is LNHDA, CDR2 SQIVND, per germline (reference sequence). V was cut by 3 bases and J by 8 bases, with 13 bases left in between. CDR3 DNA: TGTGCCAGTAGTATGCGGGGAGCAGTGGAAGCTTTCTTT. It codes for CASSMRGAVEAFF.

V and J are TRBV27 and TRBJ2-5; a possible D gene is TRBD2 (5 bases). Germline V gene sequence: CDR1 MNHEY, CDR2 SMNVEV (reference sequence). Trimming cost V 1 base and J 1 base, with 19 bases left between them. The CDR3 has 18 residues. CDR3 nucleotide sequence: TGTGCCAGCAGTTTATACGGGGAGCCAGCCTCCCCCCAAGAGACCCAGTACTTC. This gives the protein CASSLYGEPASPQETQYF.